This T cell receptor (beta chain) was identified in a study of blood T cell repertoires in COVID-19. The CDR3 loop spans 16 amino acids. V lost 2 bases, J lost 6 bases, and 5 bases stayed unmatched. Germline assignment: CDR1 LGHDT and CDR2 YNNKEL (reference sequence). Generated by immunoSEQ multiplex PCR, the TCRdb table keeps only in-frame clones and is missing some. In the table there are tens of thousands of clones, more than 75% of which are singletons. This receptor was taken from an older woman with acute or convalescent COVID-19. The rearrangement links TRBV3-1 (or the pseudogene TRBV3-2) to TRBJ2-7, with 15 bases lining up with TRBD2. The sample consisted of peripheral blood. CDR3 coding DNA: TGTGCCAGCAGCCAACAAGGGGGACTAGCGGGAGGCGAGCAGTACTTC. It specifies CASSQQGGLAGGEQYF.